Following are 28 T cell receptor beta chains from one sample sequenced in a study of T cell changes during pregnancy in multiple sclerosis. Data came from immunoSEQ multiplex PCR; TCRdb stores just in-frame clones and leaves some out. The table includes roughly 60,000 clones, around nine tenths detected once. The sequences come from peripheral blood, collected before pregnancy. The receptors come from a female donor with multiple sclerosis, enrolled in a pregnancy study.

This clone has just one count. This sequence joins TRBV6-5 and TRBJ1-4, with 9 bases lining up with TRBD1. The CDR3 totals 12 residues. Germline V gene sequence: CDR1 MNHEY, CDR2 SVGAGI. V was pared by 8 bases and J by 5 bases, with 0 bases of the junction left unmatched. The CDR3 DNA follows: TGTGCCAGCGGACAGGGGAATGAAAAACTGTTTTTT. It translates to CASGQGNEKLFF.

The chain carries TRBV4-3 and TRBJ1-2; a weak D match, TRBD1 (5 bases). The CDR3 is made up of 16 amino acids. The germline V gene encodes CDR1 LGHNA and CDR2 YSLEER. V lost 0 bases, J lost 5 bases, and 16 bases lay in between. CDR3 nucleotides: TGCGCCAGCAGCCAAGATGACAGACCTCCCTGGTATGGCTACACCTTC. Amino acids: CASSQDDRPPWYGYTF.

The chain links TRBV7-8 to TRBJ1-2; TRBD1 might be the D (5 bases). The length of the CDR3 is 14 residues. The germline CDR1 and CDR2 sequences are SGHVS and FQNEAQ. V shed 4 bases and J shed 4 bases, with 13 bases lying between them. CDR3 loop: CASSSRGDGYGYTF. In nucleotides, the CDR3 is TGTGCCAGCAGCTCCCGGGGGGACGGCTATGGCTACACCTTC.

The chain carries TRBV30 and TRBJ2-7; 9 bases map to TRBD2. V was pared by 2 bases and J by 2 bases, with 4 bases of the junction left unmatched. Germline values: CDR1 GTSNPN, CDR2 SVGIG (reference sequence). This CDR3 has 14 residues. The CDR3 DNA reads TGTGCCTGGAGTCGGTCTAGCGGGGCCTACGAGCAGTACTTC. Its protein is CAWSRSSGAYEQYF.

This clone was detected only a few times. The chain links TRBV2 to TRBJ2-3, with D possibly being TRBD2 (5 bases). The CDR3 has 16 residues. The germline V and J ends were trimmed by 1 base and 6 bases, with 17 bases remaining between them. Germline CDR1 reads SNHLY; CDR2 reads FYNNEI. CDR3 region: CASSEGRTKPGDTQYF. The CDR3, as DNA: TGTGCCAGCAGTGAAGGCCGGACCAAACCGGGGGATACGCAGTATTTT.

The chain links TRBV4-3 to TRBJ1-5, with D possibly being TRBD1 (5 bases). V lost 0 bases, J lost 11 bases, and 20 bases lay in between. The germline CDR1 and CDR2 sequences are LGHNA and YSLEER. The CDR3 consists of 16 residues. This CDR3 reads CASSQDRQQGRGTQHF. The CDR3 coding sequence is TGCGCCAGCAGCCAAGACCGACAGCAAGGTCGGGGGACCCAGCATTTT.

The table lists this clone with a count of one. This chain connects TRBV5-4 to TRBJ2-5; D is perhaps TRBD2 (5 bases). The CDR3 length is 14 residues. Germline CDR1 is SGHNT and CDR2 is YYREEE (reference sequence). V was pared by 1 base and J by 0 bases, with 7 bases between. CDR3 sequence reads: CASSLTRDQETQYF. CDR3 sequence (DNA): TGTGCCAGCAGCTTGACTAGGGACCAAGAGACCCAGTACTTC.

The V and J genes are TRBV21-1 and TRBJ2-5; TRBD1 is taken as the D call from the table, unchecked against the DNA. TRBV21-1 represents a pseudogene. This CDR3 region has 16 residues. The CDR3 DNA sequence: TGTGCCAGCAGCATCCAGAAAACCAGGGGTGGAGAGACCCAGTACTTC. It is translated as CASSIQKTRGGETQYF.

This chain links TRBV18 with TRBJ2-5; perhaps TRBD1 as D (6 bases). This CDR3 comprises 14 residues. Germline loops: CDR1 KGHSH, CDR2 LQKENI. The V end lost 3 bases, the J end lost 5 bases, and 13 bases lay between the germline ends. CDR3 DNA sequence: TGTGCCAGCTCACCGGACAGTGCAATCGAGACCCAGTACTTC. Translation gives CASSPDSAIETQYF.

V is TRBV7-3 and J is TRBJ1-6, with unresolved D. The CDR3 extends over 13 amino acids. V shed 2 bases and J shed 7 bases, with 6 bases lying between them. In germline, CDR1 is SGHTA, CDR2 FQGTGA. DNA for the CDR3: TGTGCCAGCAGCTTAGGGAGAAATTCACCCCTCCACTTT. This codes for CASSLGRNSPLHF.

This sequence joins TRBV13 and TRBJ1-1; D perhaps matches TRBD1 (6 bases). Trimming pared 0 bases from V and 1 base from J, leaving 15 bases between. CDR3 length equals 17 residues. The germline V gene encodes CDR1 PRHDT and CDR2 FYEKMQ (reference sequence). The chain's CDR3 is CASSLGPLNRANTEAFF. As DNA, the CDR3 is TGTGCCAGCAGCTTAGGCCCATTGAACAGGGCGAACACTGAAGCTTTCTTT.

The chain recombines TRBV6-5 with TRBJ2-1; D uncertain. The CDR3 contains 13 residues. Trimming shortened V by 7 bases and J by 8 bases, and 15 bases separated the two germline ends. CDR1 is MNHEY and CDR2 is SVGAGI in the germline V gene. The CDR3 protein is CASTPPGLDEQFF. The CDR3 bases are TGTGCCAGCACCCCCCCAGGATTGGATGAGCAGTTCTTC.

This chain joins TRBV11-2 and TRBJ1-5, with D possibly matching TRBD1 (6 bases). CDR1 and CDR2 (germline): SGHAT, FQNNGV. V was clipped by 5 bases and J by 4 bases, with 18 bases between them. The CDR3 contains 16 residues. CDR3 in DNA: TGTGCCAGCAGCCCGAGGTGGGGGGGGGCAAATCAGCCCCAGCATTTT. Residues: CASSPRWGGANQPQHF.

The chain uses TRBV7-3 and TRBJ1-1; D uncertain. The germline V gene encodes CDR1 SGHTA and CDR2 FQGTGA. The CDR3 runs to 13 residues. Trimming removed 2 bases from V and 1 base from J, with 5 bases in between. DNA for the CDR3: TGTGCCAGCAGCTTACAGGAGAACACTGAAGCTTTCTTT. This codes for CASSLQENTEAFF.

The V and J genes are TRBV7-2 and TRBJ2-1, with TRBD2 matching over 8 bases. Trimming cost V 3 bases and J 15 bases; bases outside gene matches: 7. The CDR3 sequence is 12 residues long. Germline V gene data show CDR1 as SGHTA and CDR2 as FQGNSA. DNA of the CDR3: TGTGCCAGCAGCTTTTTAGCGGGGTCGGTGTTCTTC. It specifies CASSFLAGSVFF.

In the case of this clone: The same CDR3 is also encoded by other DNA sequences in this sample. CDR3 residues: CASSLGPWGGTDTQYF. CDR3 coding DNA: TGTGCCAGCAGCTTAGGGCCTTGGGGAGGCACAGATACGCAGTATTTT. The chain couples TRBV7-2 to TRBJ2-3; possible D gene TRBD2, 5 bases. This CDR3 has 16 residues. V lost 1 base, J lost 1 base, and 12 bases lay in between. Germline values: CDR1 SGHTA, CDR2 FQGNSA.

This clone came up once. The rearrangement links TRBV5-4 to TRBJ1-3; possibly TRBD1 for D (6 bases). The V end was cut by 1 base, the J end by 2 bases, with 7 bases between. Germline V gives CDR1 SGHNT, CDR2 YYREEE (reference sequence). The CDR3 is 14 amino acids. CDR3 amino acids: CASSLTGPGNTIYF. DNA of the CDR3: TGTGCCAGCAGCTTGACAGGGCCTGGAAACACCATATATTTT. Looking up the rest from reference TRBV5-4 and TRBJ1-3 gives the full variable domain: ETGVTQSPTHLIKTRGQQVTLRCSSQSGHNTVSWYQQALGQGPQFIFQYYREEENGRGNFPPRFSGLQFPNYSSELNVNALELDDSALYLCASSLTGPGNTIYFGEGSWLTVV.

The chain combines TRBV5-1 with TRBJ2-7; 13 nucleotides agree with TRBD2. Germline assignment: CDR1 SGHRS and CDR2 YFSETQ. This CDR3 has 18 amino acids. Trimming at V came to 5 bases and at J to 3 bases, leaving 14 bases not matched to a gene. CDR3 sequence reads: CASSGGFSRLAGGYEQYF. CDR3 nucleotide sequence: TGCGCCAGCAGTGGGGGGTTCTCGAGACTAGCGGGGGGCTACGAGCAGTACTTC.

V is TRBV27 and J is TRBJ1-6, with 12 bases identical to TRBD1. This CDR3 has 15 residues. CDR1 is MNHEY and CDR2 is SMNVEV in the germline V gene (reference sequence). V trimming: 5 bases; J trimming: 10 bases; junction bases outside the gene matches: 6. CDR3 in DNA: TGTGCCAGCAGTCCCGGGACAGGGGGCTACTCACCCCTCCACTTT. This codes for CASSPGTGGYSPLHF.

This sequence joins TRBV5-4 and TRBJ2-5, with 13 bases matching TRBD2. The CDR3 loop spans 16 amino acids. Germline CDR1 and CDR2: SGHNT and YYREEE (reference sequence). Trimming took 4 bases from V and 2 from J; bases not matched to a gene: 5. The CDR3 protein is CASSGGLAGSQETQYF. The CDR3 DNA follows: TGTGCCAGCAGCGGGGGACTAGCGGGGAGTCAAGAGACCCAGTACTTC.

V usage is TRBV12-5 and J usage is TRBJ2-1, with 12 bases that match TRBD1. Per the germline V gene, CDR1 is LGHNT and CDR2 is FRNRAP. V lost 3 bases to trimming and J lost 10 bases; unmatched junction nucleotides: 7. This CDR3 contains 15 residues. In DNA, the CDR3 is TGTGCTAGTGGTTTAGGGACAGGGGGCTCTAGGGAGCAGTTCTTC. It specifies CASGLGTGGSREQFF.

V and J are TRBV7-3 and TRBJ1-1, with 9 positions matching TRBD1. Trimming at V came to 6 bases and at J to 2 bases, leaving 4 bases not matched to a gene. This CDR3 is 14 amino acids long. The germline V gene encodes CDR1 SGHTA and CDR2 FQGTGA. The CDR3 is CASSSGQGNTEAFF. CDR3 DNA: TGTGCCAGCAGTTCGGGACAGGGAAACACTGAAGCTTTCTTT. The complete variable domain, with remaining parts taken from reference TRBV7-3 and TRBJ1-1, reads GAGVSQTPSNKVTEKGKYVELRCDPISGHTALYWYRQSLGQGPEFLIYFQGTGAADDSGLPNDRFFAVRPEGSVSTLKIQRTERGDSAVYLCASSSGQGNTEAFFGQGTRLTVV.

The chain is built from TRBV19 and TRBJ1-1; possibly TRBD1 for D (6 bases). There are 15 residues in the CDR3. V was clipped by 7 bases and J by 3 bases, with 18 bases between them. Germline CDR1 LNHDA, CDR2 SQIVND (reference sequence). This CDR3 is CASTSGALADTEAFF. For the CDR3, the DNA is TGTGCCAGTACCTCAGGGGCCCTTGCGGACACTGAAGCTTTCTTT.

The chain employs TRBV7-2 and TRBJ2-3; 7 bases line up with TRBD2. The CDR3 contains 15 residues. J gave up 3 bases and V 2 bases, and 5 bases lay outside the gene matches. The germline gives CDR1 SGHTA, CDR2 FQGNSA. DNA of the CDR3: TGTGCCAGCAGCTTATGGGGCGGGGGTACAGATACGCAGTATTTT. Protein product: CASSLWGGGTDTQYF.

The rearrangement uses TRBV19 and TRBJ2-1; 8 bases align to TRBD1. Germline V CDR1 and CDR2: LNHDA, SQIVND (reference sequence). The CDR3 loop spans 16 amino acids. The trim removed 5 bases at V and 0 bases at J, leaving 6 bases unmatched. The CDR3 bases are TGTGCCAGTAGTCCAGGAACAGGGGGCTCCTACAATGAGCAGTTCTTC. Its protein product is CASSPGTGGSYNEQFF.

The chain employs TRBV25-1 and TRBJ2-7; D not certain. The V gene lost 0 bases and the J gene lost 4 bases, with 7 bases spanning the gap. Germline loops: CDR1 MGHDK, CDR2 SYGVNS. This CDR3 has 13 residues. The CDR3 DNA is TGTGCCAGCAGTGAATATCCAGAATACGAGCAGTACTTC. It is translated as CASSEYPEYEQYF.

CDR3: CASSLWRAEQYF. The DNA for the CDR3 is TGTGCCAGCAGCTTGTGGAGGGCCGAGCAGTACTTC. The chain combines TRBV5-4 with TRBJ2-7; the D gene is possibly TRBD2 (6 bases). Trimming cost V 1 base and J 6 bases, with 8 bases left between them. Looked up from germline, CDR1 is SGHNT and CDR2 is YYREEE (reference sequence). This CDR3 is built from 12 residues.

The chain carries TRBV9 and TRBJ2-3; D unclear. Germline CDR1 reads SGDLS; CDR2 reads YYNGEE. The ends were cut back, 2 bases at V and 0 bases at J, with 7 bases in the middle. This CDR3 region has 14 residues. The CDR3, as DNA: TGTGCCAGCAGCGTTAGAACGAGCACAGATACGCAGTATTTT. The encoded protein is CASSVRTSTDTQYF.